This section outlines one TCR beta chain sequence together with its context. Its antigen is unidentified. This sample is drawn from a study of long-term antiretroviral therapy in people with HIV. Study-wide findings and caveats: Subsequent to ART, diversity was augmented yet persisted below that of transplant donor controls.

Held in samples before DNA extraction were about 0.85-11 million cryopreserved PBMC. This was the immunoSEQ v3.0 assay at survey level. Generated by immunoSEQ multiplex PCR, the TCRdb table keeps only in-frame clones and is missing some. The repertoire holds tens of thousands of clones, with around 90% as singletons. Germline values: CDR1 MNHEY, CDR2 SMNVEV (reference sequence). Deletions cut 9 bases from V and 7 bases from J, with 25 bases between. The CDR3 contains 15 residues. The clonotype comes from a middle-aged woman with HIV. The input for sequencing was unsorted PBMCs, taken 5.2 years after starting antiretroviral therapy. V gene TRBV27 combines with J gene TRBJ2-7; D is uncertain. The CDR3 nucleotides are TGTGCCAGTTCCAGGATCCCCCCCCTTTTGGGGGAGCAGTACTTC. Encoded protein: CASSRIPPLLGEQYF.